These 20 T cell receptor beta chains share one sample of origin, sequenced in a study of blood T cell repertoires in COVID-19. Clones were sequenced by immunoSEQ multiplex PCR, and TCRdb holds only the in-frame ones, with some missing. The sample shows under 250,000 clones, 92% of them seen only once. The sample was peripheral blood. The origin of the receptors is a man under 40 with acute or convalescent COVID-19.

The CDR3 region has the DNA TGTGCCAGCAGCCGCGCCATGAACACCGGGGAGCTGTTTTTT. It is translated as CASSRAMNTGELFF. This chain connects TRBV3-1 (or the pseudogene TRBV3-2) to TRBJ2-2, with D unclear. The germline V gene encodes CDR1 LGHDT and CDR2 YNNKEL (reference sequence). The CDR3 has 14 residues. V lost 4 bases to trimming and J lost 1 base, with 7 bases between them.

This chain uses TRBV28 with TRBJ2-1; 10 nucleotides agree with TRBD2. The trim removed 5 bases at V and 10 bases at J, leaving 14 bases unmatched. CDR1 and CDR2 from the germline V gene are MDHEN and SYDVKM. The CDR3 consists of 16 residues. The CDR3 DNA follows: TGTGCCAGCAGTCCTAAAGCGGGAGGGCCGTCGAAAGAGCAGTTCTTC. This encodes CASSPKAGGPSKEQFF.

The rearrangement joins TRBV3-1 (or the pseudogene TRBV3-2) to TRBJ2-7; no firm D call. CDR1 and CDR2 from the germline V gene are LGHDT and YNNKEL (reference sequence). The CDR3 contains 12 residues. The V end was cut by 3 bases, the J end by 1 base, with 4 bases between. The CDR3 is CASSHQSYEQYF. The CDR3 coding sequence is TGTGCCAGCAGCCACCAATCCTACGAGCAGTACTTC.

The rearrangement links TRBV11-2 to TRBJ2-7, with 7 bases matching TRBD1. Per the germline V gene, CDR1 is SGHAT and CDR2 is FQNNGV. With 1 base clipped from V and 5 bases from J, the junction kept 2 bases outside the gene matches. The CDR3 sequence is 13 residues long. In DNA form, the CDR3 reads TGTGCCAGCAGCTTAGGACAGGGAGACGAGCAGTACTTC. It specifies CASSLGQGDEQYF.

The chain uses TRBV5-1 and TRBJ2-2; 11 nucleotides match TRBD2. Germline V gene sequence: CDR1 SGHRS, CDR2 YFSETQ. Trimming cost V 5 bases and J 6 bases; bases outside gene matches: 6. This CDR3 is built from 15 residues. The CDR3 nucleotides are TGCGCCAGCAGATTAGCGGGAGGGTCAGCCGGGGAGCTGTTTTTT. Encoded protein: CASRLAGGSAGELFF.

The rearrangement joins TRBV6-1 to TRBJ2-3; D possibly corresponds to TRBD1 (5 bases). The germline V and J ends were trimmed by 0 bases and 7 bases, with 17 bases remaining between them. The CDR3 consists of 16 residues. Per germline, CDR1 MNHNS and CDR2 SASEGT. CDR3 protein: CASSEARDSSPNTQYF. CDR3 bases: TGTGCCAGCAGTGAAGCGCGAGACAGCAGCCCTAATACGCAGTATTTT.

This clone was observed a few times. The chain recombines TRBV5-1 with TRBJ1-1, with 9 bases that match TRBD1. Trimming cost V 4 bases and J 1 base; bases outside gene matches: 2. The CDR3 totals 14 residues. Germline CDR1 is SGHRS and CDR2 is YFSETQ. Here the CDR3 reads CASSPGQGNTEAFF. CDR3 DNA: TGCGCCAGCAGCCCGGGACAGGGGAACACTGAAGCTTTCTTT.

The chain is built from TRBV19 and TRBJ1-1, with D tentatively TRBD1 (5 bases). V lost 5 bases to trimming and J lost 0 bases, with 7 bases between them. CDR1 is LNHDA, CDR2 SQIVND, per germline (reference sequence). This CDR3 is built from 13 residues. Written as DNA, the CDR3 is TGTGCCAGTAGTCAGGGCATGAACACTGAAGCTTTCTTT. Translation gives CASSQGMNTEAFF.

This chain joins TRBV2 and TRBJ2-7; weak D call: TRBD1 (5 bases). The CDR3 has 13 amino acids. Per germline, CDR1 SNHLY and CDR2 FYNNEI. The V and J ends lost 5 bases and 6 bases respectively, with 14 bases between them. This CDR3 reads CASSTLEGVEQYF. CDR3 nucleotides: TGTGCCAGCAGTACCTTAGAAGGGGTCGAGCAGTACTTC.

The chain combines TRBV6-6 with TRBJ1-6; D is uncertain. The CDR3 sequence is 14 residues long. Per germline, CDR1 MNHNY and CDR2 SVGAGI (reference sequence). The V end lost 7 bases, the J end lost 8 bases, and 15 bases lay between the germline ends. The CDR3 nucleotides read TGTGCCAGCACCAAAATCGGGTCAGATTCACCCCTCCACTTT. It yields the protein CASTKIGSDSPLHF.

The genes are TRBV14 and TRBJ2-3; 13 bases match TRBD2. V shed 4 bases, J shed 5 bases, and the junction held 9 bases outside the gene matches. The CDR3 has 17 residues. CDR1 SGHDN and CDR2 FVKESK come from the germline V gene. CDR3 protein: CASSPKLTSGGRDTQYF. As DNA, the CDR3 is TGTGCCAGCAGCCCTAAACTGACTAGCGGGGGGAGAGATACGCAGTATTTT. Full variable domain (rest looked up from reference TRBV14 and TRBJ2-3): EAGVTQFPSHSVIEKGQTVTLRCDPISGHDNLYWYRRVMGKEIKFLLHFVKESKQDESGMPNNRFLAERTGGTYSTLKVQPAELEDSGVYFCASSPKLTSGGRDTQYFGPGTRLTVL.

This chain links TRBV6-6 with TRBJ2-7; D may be TRBD1 (8 bases). The V and J ends lost 5 bases and 3 bases respectively, with 17 bases between them. The CDR3 runs to 15 residues. CDR1 is MNHNY and CDR2 is SVGAGI in the germline V gene (reference sequence). CDR3 DNA sequence: TGTGCCAGCAGTACAGGGGGGGTGTCTAACTACGAGCAGTACTTC. Translated, it gives CASSTGGVSNYEQYF.

The V and J genes are TRBV5-1 and TRBJ1-3, with 7 bases lining up with TRBD1. J gave up 4 bases and V 4 bases, and 8 bases lay outside the gene matches. Germline V gives CDR1 SGHRS, CDR2 YFSETQ. CDR3 size: 15 residues. CDR3 coding DNA: TGCGCCAGCAGCGACACTGGGACAGTCGGAAACACCATATATTTT. Its translation is CASSDTGTVGNTIYF.

In this sample, this clone turned up once. V gene TRBV19 combines with J gene TRBJ1-5; D unclear. The CDR3 spans 12 residues. Trimming stripped 2 bases from V and 11 bases from J, with 10 bases between. Germline CDR1 is LNHDA and CDR2 is SQIVND (reference sequence). CDR3 sequence (DNA): TGTGCCAGTAGTATACTGGGCTCGGCCCAGCATTTT. Amino acid sequence: CASSILGSAQHF.

The rearrangement uses TRBV30 and TRBJ1-1, with D maybe TRBD1 (6 bases). With 2 bases removed from V and 7 bases from J, the gap between germline ends came to 14 bases. The length of the CDR3 is 13 residues. In germline, CDR1 is GTSNPN, CDR2 SVGIG (reference sequence). The CDR3 protein is CAWSLGQPREAFF. The CDR3, as DNA: TGTGCCTGGAGTCTTGGACAGCCCCGTGAAGCTTTCTTT.

The chain recombines TRBV2 with TRBJ2-2; 9 bases line up with TRBD2. With 6 bases clipped from V and 4 bases from J, the junction kept 9 bases outside the gene matches. This CDR3 is built from 16 residues. The germline V gene encodes CDR1 SNHLY and CDR2 FYNNEI. The CDR3 region is CASRRAAGGSTGELFF. The CDR3 coding sequence is TGTGCCAGCAGAAGGGCAGCGGGAGGCAGCACCGGGGAGCTGTTTTTT.

V is TRBV19 and J is TRBJ1-1, with D possibly matching TRBD1 (6 bases). The CDR3 has 15 amino acids. From germline, CDR1 is LNHDA and CDR2 SQIVND (reference sequence). V lost 5 bases and J lost 3, with 16 bases in between. CDR3 sequence: CASSAFSRGDTEAFF. CDR3 bases: TGTGCCAGTAGTGCTTTCTCCAGGGGCGACACTGAAGCTTTCTTT.

The CDR3 loop reads CASLDRGRGLTNEKLFF. The CDR3 nucleotides read TGTGCCAGCTTGGACAGGGGGCGCGGGCTAACTAATGAAAAACTGTTTTTT. This chain connects TRBV28 to TRBJ1-4, with 11 bases identical to TRBD1. Unmatched junction bases numbered 9, after V lost 8 bases and J lost 1 base. The germline V gene has CDR1 MDHEN and CDR2 SYDVKM. The CDR3 covers 17 residues. Looking up the rest from reference TRBV28 and TRBJ1-4 gives the full variable domain: DVKVTQSSRYLVKRTGEKVFLECVQDMDHENMFWYRQDPGLGLRLIYFSYDVKMKEKGDIPEGYSVSREKKERFSLILESASTNQTSMYLCASLDRGRGLTNEKLFFGSGTQLSVL.

The rearrangement uses TRBV12-5 and TRBJ2-1; 13 positions match TRBD2. This CDR3 contains 16 residues. CDR1 and CDR2 from the germline V gene are LGHNT and FRNRAP. Trimming at V came to 5 bases and at J to 4 bases, leaving 5 bases not matched to a gene. The CDR3 spells CASGQGLAGEYNEQFF. The CDR3 nucleotides read TGTGCTAGTGGTCAAGGACTAGCGGGAGAATACAATGAGCAGTTCTTC.

V gene TRBV30 combines with J gene TRBJ2-2; D may be TRBD2 (6 bases). This CDR3 spans 15 amino acids. Trimming left V 4 bases short and J 7 bases short, with 19 bases between. Germline values: CDR1 GTSNPN, CDR2 SVGIG (reference sequence). CDR3 bases: TGTGCCTGGACCTACCAGGGAACGCGGGGCGGGGAGCTGTTTTTT. This translates into CAWTYQGTRGGELFF.